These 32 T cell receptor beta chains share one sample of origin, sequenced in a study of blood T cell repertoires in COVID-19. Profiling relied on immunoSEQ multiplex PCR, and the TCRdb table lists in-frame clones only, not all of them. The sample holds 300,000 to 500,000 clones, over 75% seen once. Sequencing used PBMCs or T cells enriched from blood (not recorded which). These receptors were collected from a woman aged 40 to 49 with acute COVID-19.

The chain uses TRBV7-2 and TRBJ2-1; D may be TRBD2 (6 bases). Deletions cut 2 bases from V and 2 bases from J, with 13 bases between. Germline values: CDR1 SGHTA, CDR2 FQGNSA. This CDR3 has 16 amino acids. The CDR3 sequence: CASSLFSGDTYNEQFF. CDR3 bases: TGTGCCAGCAGCTTATTTTCGGGGGATACCTACAATGAGCAGTTCTTC.

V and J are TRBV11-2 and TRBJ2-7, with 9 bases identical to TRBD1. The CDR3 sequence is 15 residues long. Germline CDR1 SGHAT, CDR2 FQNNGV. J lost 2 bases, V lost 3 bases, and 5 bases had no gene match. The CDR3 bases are TGTGCCAGCAGCTTTACCGGGACAGGGACCTACGAGCAGTACTTC. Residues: CASSFTGTGTYEQYF.

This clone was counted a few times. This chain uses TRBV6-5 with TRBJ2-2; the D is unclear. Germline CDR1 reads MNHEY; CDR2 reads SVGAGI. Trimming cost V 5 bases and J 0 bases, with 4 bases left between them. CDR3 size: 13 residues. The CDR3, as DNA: TGTGCCAGCAGTCAGGCGAACACCGGGGAGCTGTTTTTT. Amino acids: CASSQANTGELFF.

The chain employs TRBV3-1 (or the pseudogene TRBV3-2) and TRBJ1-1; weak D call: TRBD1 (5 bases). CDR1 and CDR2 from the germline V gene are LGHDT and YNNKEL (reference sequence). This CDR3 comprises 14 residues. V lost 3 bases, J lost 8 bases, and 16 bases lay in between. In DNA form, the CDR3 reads TGTGCCAGCAGCCAGTCGCAGGGCTCTAGGGAAGCTTTCTTT. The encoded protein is CASSQSQGSREAFF.

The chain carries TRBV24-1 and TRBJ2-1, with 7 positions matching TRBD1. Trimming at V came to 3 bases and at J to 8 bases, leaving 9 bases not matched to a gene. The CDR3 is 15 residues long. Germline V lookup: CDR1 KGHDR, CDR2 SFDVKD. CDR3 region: CATSDTRTGSDEQFF. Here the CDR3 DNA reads TGTGCCACCAGTGATACACGGACAGGATCCGATGAGCAGTTCTTC.

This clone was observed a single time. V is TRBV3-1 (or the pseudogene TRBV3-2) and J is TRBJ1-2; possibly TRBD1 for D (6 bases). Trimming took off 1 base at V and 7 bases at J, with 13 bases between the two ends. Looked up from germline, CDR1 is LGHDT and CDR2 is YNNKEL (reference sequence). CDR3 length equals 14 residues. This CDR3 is CASSQAVGALGYTF. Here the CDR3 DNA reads TGTGCCAGCAGCCAAGCTGTGGGGGCGCTTGGCTACACCTTC.

In nucleotides, the CDR3 is TGTGCCAGCAGCAAAGGTGTTCGGGACAGGAAGGAAAAACTGTTTTTT. This codes for CASSKGVRDRKEKLFF. The chain combines TRBV21-1 with TRBJ1-4; the DNA was not used to check the table's D call, TRBD1. TRBV21-1 is reported as a pseudogene. This CDR3 region has 16 residues.

Here the CDR3 DNA reads TGTGCCAGCACCCGGGACACCTACGAGCAGTACTTC. This sequence encodes CASTRDTYEQYF. J is TRBJ2-7 and V is TRBV2; maybe TRBD1 (6 bases). Germline V lookup: CDR1 SNHLY, CDR2 FYNNEI. V was clipped by 7 bases and J by 2 bases, with 9 bases between them. The CDR3 spans 12 residues.

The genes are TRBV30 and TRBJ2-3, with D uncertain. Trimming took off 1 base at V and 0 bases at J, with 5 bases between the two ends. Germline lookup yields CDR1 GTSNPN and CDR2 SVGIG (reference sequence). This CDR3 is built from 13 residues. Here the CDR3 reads CAWSGQSTDTQYF. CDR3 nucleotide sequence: TGTGCCTGGAGTGGGCAAAGCACAGATACGCAGTATTTT. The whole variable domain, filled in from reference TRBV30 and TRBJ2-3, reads SQTIHQWPATLVQPVGSPLSLECTVEGTSNPNLYWYRQAAGRGLQLLFYSVGIGQISSEVPQNLSASRPQDRQFILSSKKLLLSDSGFYLCAWSGQSTDTQYFGPGTRLTVL.

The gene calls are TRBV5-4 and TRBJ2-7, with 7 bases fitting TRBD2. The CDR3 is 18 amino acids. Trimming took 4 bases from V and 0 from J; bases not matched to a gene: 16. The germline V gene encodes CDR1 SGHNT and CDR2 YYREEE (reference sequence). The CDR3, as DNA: TGTGCCAGCAGCCTAGTTTCAGGCGGGAGTGGGAGCTCCTACGAGCAGTACTTC. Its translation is CASSLVSGGSGSSYEQYF.

CDR3 sequence (DNA): TGTGCCAGCATTAGAACAGGGGGCGCATCCTATGGCTACACCTTC. Translating gives CASIRTGGASYGYTF. The V call is TRBV6-5, the J call TRBJ1-2, with 9 bases lining up with TRBD1. V lost 7 bases, J lost 4 bases, and 10 bases stayed unmatched. CDR3 length: 15 residues. Germline-derived CDR1 and CDR2 are MNHEY and SVGAGI.

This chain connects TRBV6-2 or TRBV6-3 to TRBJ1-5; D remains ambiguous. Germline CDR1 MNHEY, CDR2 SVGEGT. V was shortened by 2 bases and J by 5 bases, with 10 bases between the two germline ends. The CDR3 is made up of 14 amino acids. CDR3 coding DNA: TGTGCCAGCAGTTACCTCGACACCGATCAGCCCCAGCATTTT. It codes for CASSYLDTDQPQHF.

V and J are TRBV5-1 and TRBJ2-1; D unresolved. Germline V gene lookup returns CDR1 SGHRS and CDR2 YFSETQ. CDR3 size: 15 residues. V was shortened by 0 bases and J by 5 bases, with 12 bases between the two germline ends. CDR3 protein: CASSLGSRTDNEQFF. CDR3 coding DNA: TGCGCCAGCAGCTTGGGTAGCCGCACCGACAATGAGCAGTTCTTC.

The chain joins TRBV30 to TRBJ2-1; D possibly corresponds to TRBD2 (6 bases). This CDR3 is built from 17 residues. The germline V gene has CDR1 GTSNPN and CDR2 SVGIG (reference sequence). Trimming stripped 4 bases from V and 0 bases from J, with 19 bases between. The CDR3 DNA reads TGTGCCTGGATAGGTAACGGGGGTCAGAGCTCCTACAATGAGCAGTTCTTC. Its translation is CAWIGNGGQSSYNEQFF. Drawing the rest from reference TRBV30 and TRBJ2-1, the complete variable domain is SQTIHQWPATLVQPVGSPLSLECTVEGTSNPNLYWYRQAAGRGLQLLFYSVGIGQISSEVPQNLSASRPQDRQFILSSKKLLLSDSGFYLCAWIGNGGQSSYNEQFFGPGTRLTVL.

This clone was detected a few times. This CDR3 reads CASSPGTITGELFF. CDR3 nucleotides: TGTGCCAGTAGTCCAGGGACAATCACCGGGGAGCTGTTTTTT. V gene TRBV19 combines with J gene TRBJ2-2; a weak D match, TRBD1 (6 bases). CDR1 is LNHDA, CDR2 SQIVND, per germline (reference sequence). CDR3 length: 14 amino acids. The V gene lost 5 bases and the J gene lost 4 bases, with 11 bases spanning the gap.

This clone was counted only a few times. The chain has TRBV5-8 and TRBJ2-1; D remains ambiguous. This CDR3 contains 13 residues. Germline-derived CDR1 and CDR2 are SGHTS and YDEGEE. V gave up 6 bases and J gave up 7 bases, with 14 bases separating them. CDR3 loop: CASKLTDLNEQFF. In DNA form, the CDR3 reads TGTGCCAGCAAACTTACCGACTTGAATGAGCAGTTCTTC.

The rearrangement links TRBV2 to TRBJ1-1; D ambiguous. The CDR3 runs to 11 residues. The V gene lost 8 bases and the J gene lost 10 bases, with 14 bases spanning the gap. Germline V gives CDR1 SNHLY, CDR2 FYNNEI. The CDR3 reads CASLNGLGAFF. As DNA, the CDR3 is TGTGCCAGCCTTAACGGGTTAGGAGCTTTCTTT. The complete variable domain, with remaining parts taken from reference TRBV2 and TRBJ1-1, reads EPEVTQTPSHQVTQMGQEVILRCVPISNHLYFYWYRQILGQKVEFLVSFYNNEISEKSEIFDDQFSVERPDGSNFTLKIRSTKLEDSAMYFCASLNGLGAFFGQGTRLTVV.

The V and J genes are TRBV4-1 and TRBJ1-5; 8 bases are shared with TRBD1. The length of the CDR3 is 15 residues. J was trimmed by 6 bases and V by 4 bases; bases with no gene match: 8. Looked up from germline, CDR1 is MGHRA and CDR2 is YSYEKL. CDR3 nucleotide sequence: TGCGCCAGCAGCCCAGGACAGGGAAGCTCTCAGCCCCAGCATTTT. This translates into CASSPGQGSSQPQHF.

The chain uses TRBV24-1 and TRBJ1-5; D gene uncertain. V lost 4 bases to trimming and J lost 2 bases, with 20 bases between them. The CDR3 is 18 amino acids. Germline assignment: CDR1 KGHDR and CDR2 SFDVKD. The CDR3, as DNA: TGTGCCACCAGTGAAAGATTCCGGGTGAGTAATTGCAATCAGCCCCAGCATTTT. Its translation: CATSERFRVSNCNQPQHF.

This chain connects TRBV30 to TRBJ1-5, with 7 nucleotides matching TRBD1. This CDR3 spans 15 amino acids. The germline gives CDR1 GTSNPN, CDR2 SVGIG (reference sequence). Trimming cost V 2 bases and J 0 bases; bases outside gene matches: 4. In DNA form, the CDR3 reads TGTGCCTGGAGTCCGGGACAGCATAGCAATCAGCCCCAGCATTTT. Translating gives CAWSPGQHSNQPQHF.

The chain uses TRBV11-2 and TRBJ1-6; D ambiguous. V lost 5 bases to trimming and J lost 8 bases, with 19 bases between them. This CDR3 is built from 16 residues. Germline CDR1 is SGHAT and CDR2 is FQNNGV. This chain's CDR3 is CASSLWRAGLDSPLHF. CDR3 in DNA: TGTGCCAGCAGCCTTTGGCGGGCAGGACTAGATTCACCCCTCCACTTT.

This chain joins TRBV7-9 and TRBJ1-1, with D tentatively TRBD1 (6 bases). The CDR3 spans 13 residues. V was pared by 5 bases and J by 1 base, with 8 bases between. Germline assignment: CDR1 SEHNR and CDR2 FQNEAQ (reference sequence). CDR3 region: CASSGQSNTEAFF. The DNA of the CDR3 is TGTGCCAGCAGCGGACAGTCGAACACTGAAGCTTTCTTT.

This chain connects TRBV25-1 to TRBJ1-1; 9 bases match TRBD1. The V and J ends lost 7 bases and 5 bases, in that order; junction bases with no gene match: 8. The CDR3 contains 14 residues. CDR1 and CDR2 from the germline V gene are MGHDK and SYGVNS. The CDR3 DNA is TGTGCCAGCACCCCGCGGGACAGGGTGACTGAAGCTTTCTTT. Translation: CASTPRDRVTEAFF.

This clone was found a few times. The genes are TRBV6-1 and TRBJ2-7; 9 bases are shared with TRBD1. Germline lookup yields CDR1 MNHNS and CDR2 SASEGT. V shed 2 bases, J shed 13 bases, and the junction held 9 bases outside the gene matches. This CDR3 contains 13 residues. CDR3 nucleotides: TGTGCCAGCAGTGAAAACTGGGACAGGGTGGGTTACTTC. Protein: CASSENWDRVGYF.

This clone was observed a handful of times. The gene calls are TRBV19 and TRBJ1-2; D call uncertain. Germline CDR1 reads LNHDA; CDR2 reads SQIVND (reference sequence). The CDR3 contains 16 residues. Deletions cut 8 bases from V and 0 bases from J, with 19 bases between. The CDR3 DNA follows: TGTGCCAGTTTCTCCGCGCGGGGAGAGACTAACTATGGCTACACCTTC. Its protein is CASFSARGETNYGYTF.

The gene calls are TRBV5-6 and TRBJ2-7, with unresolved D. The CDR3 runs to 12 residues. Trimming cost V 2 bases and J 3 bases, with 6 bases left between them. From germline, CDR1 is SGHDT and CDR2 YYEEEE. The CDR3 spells CASSFTNYEQYF. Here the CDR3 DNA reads TGTGCCAGCAGCTTTACAAACTACGAGCAGTACTTC.

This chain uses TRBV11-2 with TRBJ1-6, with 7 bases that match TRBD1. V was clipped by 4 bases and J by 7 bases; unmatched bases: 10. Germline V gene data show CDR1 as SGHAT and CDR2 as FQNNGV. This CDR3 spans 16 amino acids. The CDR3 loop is CASSSARQGLNSPLHF. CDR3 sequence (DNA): TGTGCCAGCAGCTCCGCCCGACAGGGCTTAAATTCACCCCTCCACTTT.

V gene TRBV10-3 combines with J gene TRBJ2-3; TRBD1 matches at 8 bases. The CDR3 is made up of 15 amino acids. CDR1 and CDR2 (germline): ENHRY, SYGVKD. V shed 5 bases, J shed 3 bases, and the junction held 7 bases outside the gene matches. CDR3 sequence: CAISPTGAWTDTQYF. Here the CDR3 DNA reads TGTGCCATCAGTCCGACAGGGGCTTGGACAGATACGCAGTATTTT.

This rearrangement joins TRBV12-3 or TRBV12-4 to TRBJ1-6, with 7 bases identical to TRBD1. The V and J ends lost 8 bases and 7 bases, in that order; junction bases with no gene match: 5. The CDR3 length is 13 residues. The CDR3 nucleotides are TGTGCCAGCCAATGGGACAGCAATTCACCCCTCCACTTT. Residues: CASQWDSNSPLHF.

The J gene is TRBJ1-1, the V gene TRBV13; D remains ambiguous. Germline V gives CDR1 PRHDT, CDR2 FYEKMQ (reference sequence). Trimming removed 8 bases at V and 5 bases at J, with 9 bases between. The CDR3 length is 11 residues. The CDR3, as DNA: TGTGCCAGCGCGGGTGAGACTGAAGCTTTCTTT. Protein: CASAGETEAFF. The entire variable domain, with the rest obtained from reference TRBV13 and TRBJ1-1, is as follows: AAGVIQSPRHLIKEKRETATLKCYPIPRHDTVYWYQQGPGQDPQFLISFYEKMQSDKGSIPDRFSAQQFSDYHSELNMSSLELGDSALYFCASAGETEAFFGQGTRLTVV.

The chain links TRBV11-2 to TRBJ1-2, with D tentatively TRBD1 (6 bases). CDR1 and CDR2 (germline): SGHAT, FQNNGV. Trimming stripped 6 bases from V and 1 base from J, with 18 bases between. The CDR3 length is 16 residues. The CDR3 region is CASRPWGRGDNYGYTF. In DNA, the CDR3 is TGTGCCAGCAGACCCTGGGGCAGGGGCGATAACTATGGCTACACCTTC. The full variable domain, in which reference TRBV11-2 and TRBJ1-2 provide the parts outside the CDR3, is EAGVAQSPRYKIIEKRQSVAFWCNPISGHATLYWYQQILGQGPKLLIQFQNNGVVDDSQLPKDRFSAERLKGVDSTLKIQPAKLEDSAVYLCASRPWGRGDNYGYTFGSGTRLTVV.

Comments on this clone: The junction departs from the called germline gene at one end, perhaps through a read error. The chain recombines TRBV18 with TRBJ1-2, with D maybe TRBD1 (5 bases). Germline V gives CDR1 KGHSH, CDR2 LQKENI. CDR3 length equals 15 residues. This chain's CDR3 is CASSPLGGAKYGYTF. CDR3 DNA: TGTGCCAGCTCACCCCTCGGGGGAGCTAAGTATGGCTACACCTTC.